This is a list of T cell receptor beta chains from one sample in a study of PD-1 blockade in mismatch repair-deficient tumors. Sequencing used immunoSEQ multiplex PCR; TCRdb keeps in-frame clones, though not all of them. Found here are 55,000 to 85,000 clones, about 78% of them singletons; the top ten hold nearly 5.5%. Sequences were derived from peripheral blood, sampled 2 weeks after starting pembrolizumab. The source of these receptors is an adult with mismatch repair-deficient cancer. CDR3s include the opening cysteine and the closing phenylalanine or tryptophan. Clone size, where shown, is once, few, many, or a class for clones that have expanded.

v_call cdr3_length clone_size cdr3_aa
TRBV15 13 - CATSTLQENEQYF
TRBV27 15 - CASSRWAGDTGEQYF
TRBV29-1 13 few CSVELGLNTEAFF
TRBV5-5 12 - CASSLDGYEQYF
TRBV29-1 19 - CSVVGGGLAGVGGQETQYF
TRBV7-9 12 few CASSSPTGELFF
TRBV19 14 - CASSSPEDNDEQFF
TRBV7-9 14 many CASSPDVSAYEQYF
TRBV29-1 13 - CSVTTGLNTEAFF
TRBV5-4 14 - CASSPRLAGYEQYF
TRBV25-1 12 - CATTGGAETQYF
TRBV27 19 - CASSLKSLPGGYSLHEQYF
TRBV28 14 - CASRPSGTSPEQFF
TRBV4-1 17 once CASSQGPGTDYNYGYTF